This T cell receptor beta chain was profiled in a study of cytomegalovirus exposure and HLA in healthy donors. This CDR3 region has 13 residues. Trimming left V 7 bases short and J 3 bases short, with 13 bases between. Germline-derived CDR1 and CDR2 are SNHLY and FYNNEI. The PCR made use of 60 Vbeta and 13 Jbeta primers. TCRdb's copy holds only in-frame clones and misses some; the assay was immunoSEQ multiplex PCR. In the table there are some 130,000 clones, approximately 80% of which are singletons. The chain combines TRBV2 with TRBJ2-7, with D perhaps matching TRBD1 (5 bases). The sample was PBMCs. The sequence derives from a man aged 30 to 45 in good health and CMV-seronegative. As DNA, the CDR3 is TGTGCCAGCATTTGGGGCGTAAACTACGAGCAGTACTTC. The encoded protein is CASIWGVNYEQYF.